This entry is about one T cell receptor (beta chain). The target antigen is unknown. The PCR employed 60 Vbeta primers together with 13 Jbeta primers. The method was immunoSEQ multiplex PCR; TCRdb's version includes in-frame clones alone and lacks a portion of them. This table has fewer than 250,000 clones, over 75% appearing once. The sample comes from a study of cytomegalovirus exposure and HLA in healthy donors. Broader study findings: It was confirmed in vitro that a few of the CMV-associated chains were specific for CMV antigens. Associated with HLA alleles at 0.05 false discovery rate in a later analysis were some 18,000 TCR beta sequences.

Trimming at V came to 3 bases and at J to 9 bases, leaving 6 bases not matched to a gene. CDR1 and CDR2 (germline): SQVTM, ANQGSEA. The CDR3 extends over 13 amino acids. The chain recombines TRBV29-1 with TRBJ2-1, with 9 bases lining up with TRBD2. The receptor comes from a woman in her forties or fifties in good health and CMV-seropositive. Sequenced sample: PBMCs. In nucleotides, the CDR3 is TGCAGCGTTGATAGAGCGGGGGGTAGTGAGCAGTTCTTC. It yields the protein CSVDRAGGSEQFF.